The 21 T cell receptor beta chains presented below share a single source sample, sequenced in a study of a mutant IDH1 vaccine in newly diagnosed glioma. Here immunoSEQ multiplex PCR was the method, and the copy in TCRdb shows in-frame clones only, minus some. Found here are 50,000 to 65,000 clones, about 83% of them singletons; the top ten hold about 2%. Time point in this sample: baseline, week 1 (first vaccination visit). This sample's treatment: pre-vaccination baseline after standard-of-care therapy. The specimen was PBMCs, collected from a glioma patient treated with radiotherapy, temozolomide or both. Receptors were obtained from a woman aged 40-49 years with glioma.

This clone was seen a few times. This chain connects TRBV5-4 to TRBJ1-1; no reliable D call. V dropped 0 bases and J dropped 0 bases, with 6 bases sitting between them. The germline V gene has CDR1 SGHNT and CDR2 YYREEE (reference sequence). This CDR3 has 14 residues. CDR3 in amino acids: CASSLGIMNTEAFF. Written as DNA, the CDR3 is TGTGCCAGCAGCTTGGGGATTATGAACACTGAAGCTTTCTTT.

The chain carries TRBV6-5 and TRBJ2-1; unclear D gene. In germline, CDR1 is MNHEY, CDR2 SVGAGI. This CDR3 region has 14 residues. The CDR3 nucleotides read TGTGCAACCACACGGGCACTTCCTTACAATGAGCAGTTCTTC. Protein product: CATTRALPYNEQFF.

CDR3 amino acids: CASSGHRGRNTIYF. CDR3 DNA: TGTGCCAGCAGCGGACACAGGGGAAGAAACACCATATATTTT. The J gene is TRBJ1-3, the V gene TRBV9; TRBD1 matches 7 bases. This CDR3 is built from 14 residues. V was pared by 3 bases and J by 5 bases, with 5 bases of the junction left unmatched. Per the germline V gene, CDR1 is SGDLS and CDR2 is YYNGEE.

DNA of the CDR3: TGTGCCAGCAGTGACCAGGGGGGCGTCGCTGAAGCTTTCTTT. Translation gives CASSDQGGVAEAFF. The V gene is TRBV2, the J gene TRBJ1-1; 7 nucleotides match TRBD1. The V segment lost 3 bases and the J segment 6 bases; nucleotides outside the gene matches: 7. The CDR3 extends over 14 amino acids. The V gene's germline CDR1 is SNHLY and CDR2 FYNNEI.

The chain recombines TRBV25-1 with TRBJ2-2; 12 bases are a match to TRBD2. The length of the CDR3 is 17 residues. Germline V gene data show CDR1 as MGHDK and CDR2 as SYGVNS. The trim removed 3 bases at V and 5 bases at J, leaving 7 bases unmatched. CDR3: CASSESGLAGRTGELFF. The CDR3 DNA reads TGTGCCAGCAGTGAGTCAGGACTAGCGGGGCGAACCGGGGAGCTGTTTTTT.

This rearrangement joins TRBV7-2 to TRBJ1-2; the D is unclear. The V and J ends lost 1 base and 7 bases respectively, with 16 bases between them. The CDR3 has 15 residues. Germline lookup yields CDR1 SGHTA and CDR2 FQGNSA. The CDR3 nucleotides are TGTGCCAGCAGCTTAGTAACACATGGTACGAGTGGCTACACCTTC. Translation: CASSLVTHGTSGYTF.

The V gene is TRBV5-5, the J gene TRBJ1-2; 7 bases are shared with TRBD1. CDR1 SGHKS and CDR2 YYEKEE come from the germline V gene (reference sequence). Germline trimming cut 5 bases from V and 0 bases from J; bases unmatched to any gene: 7. The CDR3 length is 15 residues. CDR3 bases: TGTGCCAGCAGTCGACAGGGCCTTACTAACTATGGCTACACCTTC. Translated: CASSRQGLTNYGYTF.

V and J are TRBV6-1 and TRBJ2-7; TRBD1 is a possible D gene (6 bases). V was shortened by 8 bases and J by 6 bases, with 14 bases between the two germline ends. CDR3 size: 12 residues. Looked up from germline, CDR1 is MNHNS and CDR2 is SASEGT. This chain's CDR3 is CASRQEPAEQYF. The CDR3 coding sequence is TGTGCCAGCCGACAGGAACCCGCCGAGCAGTACTTC.

This chain joins TRBV9 and TRBJ1-1, with TRBD1 as a possible D gene (6 bases). Germline lookup yields CDR1 SGDLS and CDR2 YYNGEE. Trimming stripped 3 bases from V and 4 bases from J, with 13 bases between. The CDR3 spans 14 residues. The CDR3 DNA reads as TGTGCCAGCAGCGAACAGGGAAGTATCACTGAAGCTTTCTTT. Its translation: CASSEQGSITEAFF.

As for this clone: At one end the junction does not follow the germline gene, possibly because of a read error. This rearrangement joins TRBV29-1 to TRBJ2-7, with D unresolved. In germline, CDR1 is SQVTM, CDR2 ANQGSEA. The CDR3 runs to 13 residues. CDR3 sequence: CSVVSQASHEQYF. The CDR3 coding sequence is TGCAGCGTTGTGTCGCAGGCCTCCCACGAGCAGTACTTC.

The gene calls are TRBV5-1 and TRBJ2-1; tentative D call: TRBD2 (7 bases). Trimming left V 4 bases short and J 2 bases short, with 16 bases between. Germline CDR1 is SGHRS and CDR2 is YFSETQ. The CDR3 has 16 amino acids. As DNA, the CDR3 is TGCGCCAGCAGCCCTGGAGGGGGAGGGACCTACAATGAGCAGTTCTTC. Protein: CASSPGGGGTYNEQFF. The full variable domain, completed using reference TRBV5-1 and TRBJ2-1, is KAGVTQTPRYLIKTRGQQVTLSCSPISGHRSVSWYQQTPGQGLQFLFEYFSETQRNKGNFPGRFSGRQFSNSRSEMNVSTLELGDSALYLCASSPGGGGTYNEQFFGPGTRLTVL.

In DNA form, the CDR3 reads TGTGCCAGTAGTTGGGGGGCACCTGGAAACACCATATATTTT. It encodes CASSWGAPGNTIYF. The chain uses TRBV19 and TRBJ1-3, with a possible D match to TRBD1 (6 bases). V lost 5 bases to trimming and J lost 2 bases, with 10 bases between them. The CDR3 has 14 residues. The V gene's germline CDR1 is LNHDA and CDR2 SQIVND (reference sequence).

This rearrangement joins TRBV13 to TRBJ1-1, with D perhaps matching TRBD1 (6 bases). Trimming cost V 5 bases and J 5 bases, with 24 bases left between them. CDR1 is PRHDT and CDR2 is FYEKMQ in the germline V gene (reference sequence). This CDR3 contains 17 residues. The CDR3 loop reads CASSQGGWGSGRTEAFF. The CDR3 region has the DNA TGTGCCAGCAGCCAAGGGGGGTGGGGATCCGGAAGAACTGAAGCTTTCTTT.

The chain joins TRBV4-1 to TRBJ2-7; 10 bases fit TRBD2. This CDR3 region has 16 residues. Germline V lookup: CDR1 MGHRA, CDR2 YSYEKL. Unmatched junction bases numbered 10, after V lost 4 bases and J lost 4 bases. CDR3 nucleotides: TGCGCCAGCAGCCGTGGGACTAGCGAGAGGGGTTACGAGCAGTACTTC. It codes for CASSRGTSERGYEQYF.

In this sample, this clone turned up a few times. This chain uses TRBV5-1 with TRBJ1-5, with D tentatively TRBD1 (5 bases). CDR1 and CDR2 (germline): SGHRS, YFSETQ. The CDR3 runs to 15 residues. V shed 3 bases and J shed 7 bases, with 17 bases lying between them. The CDR3 loop is CASSSGLGGEQPQHF. CDR3 nucleotides: TGCGCCAGCAGCTCCGGGCTGGGGGGGGAACAGCCCCAGCATTTT.

This clone appeared a few times. The rearrangement uses TRBV10-1 and TRBJ2-3, with D unclear. Germline V lookup: CDR1 WNHNN, CDR2 SYGVQD (reference sequence). Trimming left V 8 bases short and J 3 bases short, with 6 bases between. The CDR3 loop spans 11 amino acids. CDR3 sequence (DNA): TGCGCCAGCGGAGATACAGATACGCAGTATTTT. This encodes CASGDTDTQYF.

The V call is TRBV4-3, the J call TRBJ2-1, with 7 bases lining up with TRBD2. V was clipped by 3 bases and J by 1 base; unmatched bases: 6. The V gene's germline CDR1 is LGHNA and CDR2 YSLEER. This CDR3 has 16 amino acids. In DNA, the CDR3 is TGCGCCAGCAGCCATGGGAGGGAACAATCCTACAATGAGCAGTTCTTC. Its translation: CASSHGREQSYNEQFF.

The rearrangement joins TRBV29-1 to TRBJ2-1; D perhaps matches TRBD2 (5 bases). The germline gives CDR1 SQVTM, CDR2 ANQGSEA. The ends were cut back, 6 bases at V and 6 bases at J, with 9 bases in the middle. The CDR3 runs to 11 residues. The CDR3 DNA sequence: TGCAGCGTCGCGGGCCCCAATGAGCAGTTCTTC. Amino acids: CSVAGPNEQFF.

The chain employs TRBV7-3 and TRBJ1-1; TRBD1 might be the D (5 bases). The V gene lost 2 bases and the J gene lost 7 bases, with 14 bases spanning the gap. CDR3 size: 14 residues. The germline V gene encodes CDR1 SGHTA and CDR2 FQGTGA. The CDR3 spells CASSLDGTGSEAFF. The CDR3 coding sequence is TGTGCCAGCAGCTTAGATGGGACGGGGAGTGAAGCTTTCTTT.

V usage is TRBV9 and J usage is TRBJ1-2, with 7 positions matching TRBD1. CDR3 length: 13 residues. Germline V gives CDR1 SGDLS, CDR2 YYNGEE. J was trimmed by 5 bases and V by 0 bases; bases with no gene match: 1. The CDR3 here is CASSVETGYGYTF. Written as DNA, the CDR3 is TGTGCCAGCAGCGTAGAGACAGGGTATGGCTACACCTTC.

The rearrangement links TRBV9 to TRBJ1-3, with D perhaps matching TRBD1 (6 bases). Trimming cost V 5 bases and J 4 bases, with 16 bases left between them. The CDR3 covers 15 residues. Germline V CDR1 and CDR2: SGDLS, YYNGEE. In DNA, the CDR3 is TGTGCCAGCAGAGGGGGGTCTAATTCGGGAAACACCATATATTTT. Translated, it gives CASRGGSNSGNTIYF.